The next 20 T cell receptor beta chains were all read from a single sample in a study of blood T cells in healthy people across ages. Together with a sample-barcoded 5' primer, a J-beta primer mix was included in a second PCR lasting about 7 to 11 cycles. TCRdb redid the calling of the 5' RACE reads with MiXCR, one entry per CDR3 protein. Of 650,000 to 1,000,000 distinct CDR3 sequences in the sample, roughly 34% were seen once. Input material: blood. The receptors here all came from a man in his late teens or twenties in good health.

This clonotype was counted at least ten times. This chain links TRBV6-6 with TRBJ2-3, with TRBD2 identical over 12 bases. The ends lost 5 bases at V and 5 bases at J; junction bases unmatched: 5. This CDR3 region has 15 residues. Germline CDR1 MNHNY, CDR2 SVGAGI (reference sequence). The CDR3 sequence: CASSLAGGRGDTQYF. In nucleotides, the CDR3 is TGTGCCAGCAGTCTAGCGGGGGGGCGAGGAGATACGCAGTATTTT.

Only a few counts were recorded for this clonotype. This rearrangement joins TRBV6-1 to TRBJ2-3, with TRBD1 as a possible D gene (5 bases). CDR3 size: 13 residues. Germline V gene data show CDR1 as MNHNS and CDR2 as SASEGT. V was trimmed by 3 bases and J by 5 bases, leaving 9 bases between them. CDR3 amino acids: CASSDSGIDTQYF. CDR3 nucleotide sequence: TGTGCCAGCAGTGACTCAGGGATAGATACGCAGTATTTT.

CDR3 coding DNA: TGCGCCAGCAGCTTACCGGGATTGAGAGAGACCCAGTACTTC. Its protein product is CASSLPGLRETQYF. The genes are TRBV5-1 and TRBJ2-5, with a tentative D call TRBD2 (5 bases). The CDR3 runs to 14 residues. Trimming pared 2 bases from V and 4 bases from J, leaving 12 bases between. Germline V gives CDR1 SGHRS, CDR2 YFSETQ.

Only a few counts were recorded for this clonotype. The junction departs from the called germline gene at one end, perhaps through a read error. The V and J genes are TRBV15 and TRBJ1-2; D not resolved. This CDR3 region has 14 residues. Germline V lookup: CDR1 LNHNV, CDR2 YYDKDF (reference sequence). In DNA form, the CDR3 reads TGTGCCACCGGCAGTTATCAGGCTAACTATGGCTACACCTTC. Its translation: CATGSYQANYGYTF.

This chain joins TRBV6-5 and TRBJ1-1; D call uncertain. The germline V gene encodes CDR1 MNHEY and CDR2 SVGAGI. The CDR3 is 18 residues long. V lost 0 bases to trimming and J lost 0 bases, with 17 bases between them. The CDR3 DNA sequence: TGTGCCAGCAGTTACTCGGCACGGGCAGGCCTCATGAACACTGAAGCTTTCTTT. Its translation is CASSYSARAGLMNTEAFF.

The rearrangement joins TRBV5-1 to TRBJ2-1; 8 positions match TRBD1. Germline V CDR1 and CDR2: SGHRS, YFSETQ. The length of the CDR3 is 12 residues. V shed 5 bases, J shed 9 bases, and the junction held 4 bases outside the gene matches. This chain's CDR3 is CASRDDRGEQFF. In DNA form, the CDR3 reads TGCGCCAGCAGGGACGACAGGGGTGAGCAGTTCTTC.

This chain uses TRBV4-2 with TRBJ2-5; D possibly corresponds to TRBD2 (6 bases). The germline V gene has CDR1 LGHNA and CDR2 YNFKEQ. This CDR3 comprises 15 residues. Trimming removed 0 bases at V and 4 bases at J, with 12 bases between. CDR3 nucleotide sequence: TGTGCCAGCAGCCAAGAGGAGGGGTTCGGAGAGACCCAGTACTTC. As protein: CASSQEEGFGETQYF.

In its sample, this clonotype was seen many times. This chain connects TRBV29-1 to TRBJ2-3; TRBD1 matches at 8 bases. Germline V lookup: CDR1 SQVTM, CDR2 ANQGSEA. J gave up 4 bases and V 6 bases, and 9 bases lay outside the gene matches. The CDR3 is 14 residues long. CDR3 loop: CSVPDREVPDTQYF. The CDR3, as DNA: TGCAGCGTCCCGGACAGGGAGGTCCCAGATACGCAGTATTTT.

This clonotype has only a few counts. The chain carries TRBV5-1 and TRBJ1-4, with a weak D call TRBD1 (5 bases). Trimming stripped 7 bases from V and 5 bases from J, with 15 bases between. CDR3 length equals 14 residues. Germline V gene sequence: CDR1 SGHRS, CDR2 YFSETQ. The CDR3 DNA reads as TGCGCCAGCCGTTCCGGGACGGGAAATGAAAAACTGTTTTTT. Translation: CASRSGTGNEKLFF.

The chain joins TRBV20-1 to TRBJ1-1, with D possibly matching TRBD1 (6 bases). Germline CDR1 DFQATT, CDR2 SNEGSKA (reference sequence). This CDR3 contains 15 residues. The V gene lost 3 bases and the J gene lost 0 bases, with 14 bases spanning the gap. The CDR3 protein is CSASDGGGVNTEAFF. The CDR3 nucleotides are TGCAGTGCTAGTGACGGTGGGGGCGTGAACACTGAAGCTTTCTTT.

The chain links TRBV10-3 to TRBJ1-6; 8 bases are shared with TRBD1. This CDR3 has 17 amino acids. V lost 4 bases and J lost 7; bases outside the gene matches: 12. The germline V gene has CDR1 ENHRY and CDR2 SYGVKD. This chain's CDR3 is CAISGSLRDRPNSPLHF. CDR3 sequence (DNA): TGTGCCATCAGTGGGTCTCTCCGGGACAGGCCGAATTCACCCCTCCACTTT.

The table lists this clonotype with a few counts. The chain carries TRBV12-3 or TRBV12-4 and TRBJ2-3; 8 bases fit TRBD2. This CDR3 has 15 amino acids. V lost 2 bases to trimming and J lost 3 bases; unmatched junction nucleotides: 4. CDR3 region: CASSLRGGPTDTQYF. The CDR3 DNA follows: TGTGCCAGCAGTTTACGCGGGGGGCCGACAGATACGCAGTATTTT.

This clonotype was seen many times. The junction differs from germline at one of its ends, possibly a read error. CDR3 DNA sequence: TGCGCCAGCAGCTTGGGATCCGGGGATGGCTACACCTTC. Its protein product is CASSLGSGDGYTF. The chain employs TRBV6-5 and TRBJ1-2, with D uncertain. The CDR3 spans 13 residues. CDR1 and CDR2 from the germline V gene are MNHEY and SVGAGI.

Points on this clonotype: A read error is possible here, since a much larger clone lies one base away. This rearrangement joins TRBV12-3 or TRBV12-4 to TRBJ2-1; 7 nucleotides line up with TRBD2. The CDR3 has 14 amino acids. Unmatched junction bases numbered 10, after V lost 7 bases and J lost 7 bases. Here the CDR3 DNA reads TGTGCCAGCAATAAGCGGGGCCCTTGTAATGAGCAGTTCTTC. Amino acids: CASNKRGPCNEQFF.

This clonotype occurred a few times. As DNA, the CDR3 is TGTGCCATCAGGGAGGGGAGGAAAGAGACCCAGTACTTC. Protein product: CAIREGRKETQYF. This chain connects TRBV10-3 to TRBJ2-5; tentatively, D is TRBD2 (6 bases). With 6 bases removed from V and 3 bases from J, the gap between germline ends came to 11 bases. From germline, CDR1 is ENHRY and CDR2 SYGVKD. The CDR3 consists of 13 residues.

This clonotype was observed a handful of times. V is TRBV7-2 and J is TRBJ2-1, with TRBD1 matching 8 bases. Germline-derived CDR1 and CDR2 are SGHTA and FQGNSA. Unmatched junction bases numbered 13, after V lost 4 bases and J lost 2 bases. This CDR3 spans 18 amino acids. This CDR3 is CASSYRQGYGTTYNEQFF. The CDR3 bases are TGTGCCAGCAGCTACCGACAGGGGTACGGGACGACCTACAATGAGCAGTTCTTC.

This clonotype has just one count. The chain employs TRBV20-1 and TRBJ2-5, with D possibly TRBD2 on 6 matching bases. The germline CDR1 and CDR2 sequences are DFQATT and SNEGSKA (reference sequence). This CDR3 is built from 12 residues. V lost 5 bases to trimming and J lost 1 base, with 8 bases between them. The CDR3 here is CSARDFQETQYF. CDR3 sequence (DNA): TGCAGTGCTCGGGACTTCCAAGAGACCCAGTACTTC.

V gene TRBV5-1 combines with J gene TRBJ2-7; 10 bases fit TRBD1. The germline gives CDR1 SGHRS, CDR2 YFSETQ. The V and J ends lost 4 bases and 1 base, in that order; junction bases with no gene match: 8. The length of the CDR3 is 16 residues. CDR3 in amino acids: CASSPPGQGVSYEQYF. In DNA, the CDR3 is TGCGCCAGCAGCCCCCCCGGACAGGGGGTTTCCTACGAGCAGTACTTC. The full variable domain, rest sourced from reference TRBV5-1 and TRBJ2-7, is KAGVTQTPRYLIKTRGQQVTLSCSPISGHRSVSWYQQTPGQGLQFLFEYFSETQRNKGNFPGRFSGRQFSNSRSEMNVSTLELGDSALYLCASSPPGQGVSYEQYFGPGTRLTVT.

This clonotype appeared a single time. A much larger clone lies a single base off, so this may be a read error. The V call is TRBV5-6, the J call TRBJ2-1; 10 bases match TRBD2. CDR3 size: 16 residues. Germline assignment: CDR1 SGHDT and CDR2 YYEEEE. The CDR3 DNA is TGTGCCAGCAGCCTCCCTCCTAGCGGGGGCTACAATGAGCGGTTCTTC. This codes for CASSLPPSGGYNERFF. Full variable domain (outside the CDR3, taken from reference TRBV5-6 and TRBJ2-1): DAGVTQSPTHLIKTRGQQVTLRCSPKSGHDTVSWYQQALGQGPQFIFQYYEEEERQRGNFPDRFSGHQFPNYSSELNVNALLLGDSALYLCASSLPPSGGYNERFFGPGTRLTVL.

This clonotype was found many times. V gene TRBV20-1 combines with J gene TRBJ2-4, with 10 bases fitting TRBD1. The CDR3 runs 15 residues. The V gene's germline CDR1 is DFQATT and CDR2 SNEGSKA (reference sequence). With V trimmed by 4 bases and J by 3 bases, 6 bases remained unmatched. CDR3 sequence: CSAIGQGDYKNIQYF. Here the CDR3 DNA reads TGCAGTGCTATAGGACAGGGGGATTACAAAAACATTCAGTACTTC.